This TCR beta chain was retrieved from a study of cytomegalovirus exposure and HLA in healthy donors. Trimming removed 5 bases from V and 1 base from J; junction bases left unmatched: 5. Germline assignment: CDR1 SEHNR and CDR2 FQNEAQ (reference sequence). This CDR3 comprises 15 residues. PCR employed 60 Vbeta and 13 Jbeta primers. The method was immunoSEQ multiplex PCR; TCRdb's version includes in-frame clones alone and lacks a portion of them. The data contain roughly 130,000 clones, 73% of them singletons. Study-wide points: An analysis that was carried out later associated 16,951 TCR beta sequences with HLA alleles at 0.05 false discovery rate. Later analysis identified several of the most significant clusters that appeared linked to common viral pathogens.

Worth noting for this clone: Antigen specificity is unknown.

The TCR was taken from a woman in her forties in good health and CMV-seronegative. Source material: PBMCs. The chain has TRBV7-9 and TRBJ2-3; 8 bases fit TRBD2. The CDR3 is CASSPGLARTDTQYF. CDR3 coding DNA: TGTGCCAGCAGCCCAGGACTAGCACGCACAGATACGCAGTATTTT.